The rows below give T cell receptor beta chains drawn from one sample of a study of T-cell memory formation after mild COVID-19. TCRdb re-derived calls from the 5' RACE reads in MiXCR, one entry per CDR3 protein. In the table there are roughly 140,000 distinct CDR3 sequences, around 15% of which are singletons. Sequenced input: PBMCs or a T cell subset sorted from them (not recorded which). The receptor source for this set is an adult woman who had mild COVID-19 (a few samples of this study predate the infection). Cell type and time point are not known. Both conserved end residues are part of each CDR3. The D gene is left open where the match is weak. Clone size is shown for a subset of rows, as once, few, many or a class of expanded clone.

clone_size d_call j_call v_call cdr3_aa cdr3_nt
NA TRBD2 TRBJ2-1 TRBV2 CASSVWREGYNEQFF TGTGCCAGCAGTGTTTGGCGGGAGGGTTACAATGAGCAGTTCTTC
few TRBD2 TRBJ2-4 TRBV12-3/TRBV12-4 CASRPSSGGRVGYIQYF TGTGCCAGCAGGCCGTCGAGCGGGGGGAGGGTTGGGTACATTCAGTACTTC
NA NA TRBJ2-1 TRBV23-1 CASSATATWDNEQFF TGCGCCAGCAGTGCTACGGCCACCTGGGACAATGAGCAGTTCTTC
many TRBD1 TRBJ2-7 TRBV9 CASSAGQGGYEQYF TGTGCCAGCAGCGCGGGACAGGGTGGGTACGAGCAGTACTTC
few NA TRBJ2-2 TRBV29-1 CSVVNPAANTGELFF TGCAGCGTTGTAAACCCAGCAGCGAACACCGGGGAGCTGTTTTTT
NA TRBD1 TRBJ1-5 TRBV25-1 CASSWDREEAPQHF TGTGCCAGCAGTTGGGACAGGGAGGAGGCCCCCCAGCATTTT
NA NA TRBJ1-1 TRBV12-3/TRBV12-4 CASSHSGDTEAFF TGTGCCAGCAGCCACTCAGGGGACACTGAAGCTTTCTTT
few NA TRBJ2-5 TRBV24-1 CATSVGSLEETQYF TGTGCCACCAGTGTAGGCAGTCTTGAAGAGACCCAGTACTTC
many TRBD2 TRBJ2-3 TRBV27 CASRPRENRIFTDTQYF TGTGCCAGCAGGCCGCGGGAGAACCGGATTTTCACAGATACGCAGTATTTT
NA NA TRBJ2-7 TRBV9 CASGLAGEQYF TGTGCCAGCGGCCTCGCGGGGGAGCAGTACTTC
NA TRBD1 TRBJ1-5 TRBV20-1 CSAKGMGGTGDQPQHF TGCAGTGCTAAGGGGATGGGCGGGACAGGGGATCAGCCCCAGCATTTT
NA TRBD2 TRBJ2-3 TRBV4-2 CASSQEATSGSLGTDTQYF TGTGCCAGCAGCCAAGAGGCGACTAGCGGGAGTTTGGGCACAGATACGCAGTATTTT
NA TRBD2 TRBJ2-5 TRBV4-1 CASSQVGSGTETQYF TGCGCCAGCAGCCAAGTGGGTAGCGGGACAGAGACCCAGTACTTC
NA NA TRBJ2-5 TRBV5-1 CASSLGPGHQETQYF TGCGCCAGCAGCTTGGGGCCAGGGCACCAAGAGACCCAGTACTTC
NA TRBD2 TRBJ2-7 TRBV6-5 CASSYAGLAGVYEQYF TGTGCCAGCAGTTACGCGGGACTAGCGGGAGTCTACGAGCAGTACTTC
NA NA TRBJ1-2 TRBV4-2 CASSQVGRYGYTF TGTGCCAGCAGCCAAGTAGGGCGGTATGGCTACACCTTC
few NA TRBJ1-1 TRBV4-3 CASSRGEWGTEAFF TGCGCCAGCAGCCGAGGGGAGTGGGGGACTGAAGCTTTCTTT
NA NA TRBJ2-1 TRBV4-1 CASSQVATGSYNEQFF TGCGCCAGCAGCCAAGTGGCCACGGGCTCCTACAATGAGCAGTTCTTC